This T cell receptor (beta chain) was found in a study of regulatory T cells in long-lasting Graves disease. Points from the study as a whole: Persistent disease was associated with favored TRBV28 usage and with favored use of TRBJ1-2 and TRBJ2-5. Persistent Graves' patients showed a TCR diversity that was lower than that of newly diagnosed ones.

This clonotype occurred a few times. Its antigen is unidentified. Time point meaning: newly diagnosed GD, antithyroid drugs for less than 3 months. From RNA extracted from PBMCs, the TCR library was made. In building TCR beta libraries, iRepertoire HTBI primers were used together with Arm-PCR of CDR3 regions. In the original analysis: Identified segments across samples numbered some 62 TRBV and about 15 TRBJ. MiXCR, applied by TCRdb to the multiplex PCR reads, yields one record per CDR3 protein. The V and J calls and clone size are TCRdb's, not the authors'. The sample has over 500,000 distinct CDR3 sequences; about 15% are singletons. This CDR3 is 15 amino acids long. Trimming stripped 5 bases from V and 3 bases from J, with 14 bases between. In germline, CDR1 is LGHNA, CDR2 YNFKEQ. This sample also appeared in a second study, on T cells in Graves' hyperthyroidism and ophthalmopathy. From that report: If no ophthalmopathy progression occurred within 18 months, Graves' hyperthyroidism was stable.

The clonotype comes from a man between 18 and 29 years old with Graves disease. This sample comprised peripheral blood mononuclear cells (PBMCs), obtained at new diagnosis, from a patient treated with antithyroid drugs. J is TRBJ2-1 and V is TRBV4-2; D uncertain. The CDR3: CASSTEPGVYNEQFF. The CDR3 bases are TGTGCCAGCAGCACCGAGCCCGGAGTCTACAATGAGCAGTTCTTC.